This T cell receptor (beta chain) was sequenced in a study of blood T cell repertoires in COVID-19. Assay: immunoSEQ multiplex PCR; the TCRdb copy retains only in-frame clones and omits some. The table shows roughly 230,000 clones, with 82% occurring only once. The trim removed 6 bases at V and 3 bases at J, leaving 5 bases unmatched. This CDR3 is built from 14 residues. From germline, CDR1 is LNHDA and CDR2 SQIVND (reference sequence). Sequencing input: PBMCs or T cells enriched from blood (not recorded which). The clonotype was recovered from a woman aged 55-69 years who had recovered from COVID-19. V gene TRBV19 combines with J gene TRBJ1-2, with TRBD1 identical over 9 bases. This CDR3 reads CASRNRDRDYGYTF. CDR3 DNA: TGTGCCAGTAGAAACCGGGACAGGGACTATGGCTACACCTTC.